This entry features one T cell receptor beta chain sequence. Its antigen is unknown. These data come from a study of T cell responses to AZD1222 COVID-19 vaccine. Broader study findings: Repertoire samples came only from after the peak T cell response. Distributed over spike, vaccine-associated CD4 TCRs predominated at 160-218 and 743-854. The donor cohort was predominantly white British with a female majority, and clonal diversity may have been underestimated.

Clones were read by immunoSEQ multiplex PCR, and TCRdb kept only the in-frame ones, dropping some. This table holds approximately 110,000 clones, roughly 90% found once. The V and J ends lost 7 bases and 6 bases respectively, with 12 bases between them. The V gene's germline CDR1 is KGHDR and CDR2 SFDVKD. CDR3 length equals 13 residues. This chain uses TRBV24-1 with TRBJ2-1; D ambiguous. Sequenced material: peripheral blood, taken on day 0 of AZD1222 vaccination. The clonotype comes from an adult in good health. The CDR3 sequence is CATSEVSFNEQFF. For the CDR3, the DNA is TGTGCCACCAGCGAGGTTAGTTTCAATGAGCAGTTCTTC.